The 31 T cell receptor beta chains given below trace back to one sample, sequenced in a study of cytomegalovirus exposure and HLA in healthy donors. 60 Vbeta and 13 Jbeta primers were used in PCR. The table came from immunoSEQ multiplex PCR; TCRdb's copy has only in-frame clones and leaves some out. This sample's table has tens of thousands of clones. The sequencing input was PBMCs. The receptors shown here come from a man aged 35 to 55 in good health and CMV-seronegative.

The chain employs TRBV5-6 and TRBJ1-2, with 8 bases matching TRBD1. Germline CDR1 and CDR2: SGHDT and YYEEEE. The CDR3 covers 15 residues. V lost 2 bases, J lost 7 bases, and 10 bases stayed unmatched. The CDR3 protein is CASSFETGALTGYTF. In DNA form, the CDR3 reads TGTGCCAGCAGCTTCGAGACAGGGGCCCTTACTGGCTACACCTTC.

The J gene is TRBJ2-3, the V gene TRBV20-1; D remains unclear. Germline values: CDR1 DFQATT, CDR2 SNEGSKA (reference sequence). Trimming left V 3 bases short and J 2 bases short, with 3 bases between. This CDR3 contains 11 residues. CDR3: CSASHTDTQYF. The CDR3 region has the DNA TGCAGTGCTAGCCACACAGATACGCAGTATTTT.

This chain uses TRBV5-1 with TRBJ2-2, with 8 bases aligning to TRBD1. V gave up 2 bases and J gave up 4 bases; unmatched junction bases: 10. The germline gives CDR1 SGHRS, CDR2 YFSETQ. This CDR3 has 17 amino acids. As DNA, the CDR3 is TGCGCCAGCAGCTTCCTCAGACAGGGGTTTGGCACCGGGGAGCTGTTTTTT. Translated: CASSFLRQGFGTGELFF.

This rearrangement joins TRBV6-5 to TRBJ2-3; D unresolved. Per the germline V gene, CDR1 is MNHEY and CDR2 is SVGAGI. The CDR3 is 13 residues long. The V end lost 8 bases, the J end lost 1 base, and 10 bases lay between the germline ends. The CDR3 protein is CASSISGTDTQYF. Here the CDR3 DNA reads TGTGCCAGCTCGATCAGTGGCACAGATACGCAGTATTTT.

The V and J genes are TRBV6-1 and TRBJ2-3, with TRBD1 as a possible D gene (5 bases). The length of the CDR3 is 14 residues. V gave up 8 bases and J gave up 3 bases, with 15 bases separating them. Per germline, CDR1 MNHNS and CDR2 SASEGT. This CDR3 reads CASVGAVGTDTQYF. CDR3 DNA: TGTGCCAGCGTTGGGGCAGTTGGGACAGATACGCAGTATTTT.

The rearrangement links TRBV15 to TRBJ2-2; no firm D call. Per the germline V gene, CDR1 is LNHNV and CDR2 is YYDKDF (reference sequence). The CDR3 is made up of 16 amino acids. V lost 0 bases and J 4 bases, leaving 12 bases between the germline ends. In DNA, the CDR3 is TGTGCCACCAGCAGAGATATTACAGCTCTCACCGGGGAGCTGTTTTTT. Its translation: CATSRDITALTGELFF.

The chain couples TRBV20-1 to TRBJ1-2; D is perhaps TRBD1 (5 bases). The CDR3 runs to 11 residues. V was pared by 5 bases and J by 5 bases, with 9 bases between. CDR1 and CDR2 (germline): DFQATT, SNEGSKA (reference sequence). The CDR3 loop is CSAGAGYGYTF. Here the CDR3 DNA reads TGCAGTGCTGGGGCAGGATATGGCTACACCTTC.

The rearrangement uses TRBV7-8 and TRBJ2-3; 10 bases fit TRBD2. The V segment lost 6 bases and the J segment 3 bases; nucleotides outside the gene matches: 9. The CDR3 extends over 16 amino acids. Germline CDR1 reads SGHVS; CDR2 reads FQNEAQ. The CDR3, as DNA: TGTGCCAGCAGTTTACAGGGGACTAGCGCAACAGATACGCAGTATTTT. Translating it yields CASSLQGTSATDTQYF.

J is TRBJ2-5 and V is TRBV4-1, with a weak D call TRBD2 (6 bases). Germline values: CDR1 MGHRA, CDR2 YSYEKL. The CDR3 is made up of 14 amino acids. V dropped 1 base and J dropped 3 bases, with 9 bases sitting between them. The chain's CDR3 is CASSQGPSEETQYF. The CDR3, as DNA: TGCGCCAGCAGCCAAGGGCCTAGCGAAGAGACCCAGTACTTC.

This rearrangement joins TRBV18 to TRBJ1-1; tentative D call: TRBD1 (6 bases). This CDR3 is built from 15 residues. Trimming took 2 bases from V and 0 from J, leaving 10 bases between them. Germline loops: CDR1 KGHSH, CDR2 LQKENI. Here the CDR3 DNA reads TGTGCCAGCTCACCATTAACAGGGTTGAACACTGAAGCTTTCTTT. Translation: CASSPLTGLNTEAFF.

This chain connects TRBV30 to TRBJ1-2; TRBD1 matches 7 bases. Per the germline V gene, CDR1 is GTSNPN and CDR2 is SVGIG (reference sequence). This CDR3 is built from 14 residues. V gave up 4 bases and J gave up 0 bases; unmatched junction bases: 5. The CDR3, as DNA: TGTGCCTGGAACCGCAGGGGGACTAACTATGGCTACACCTTC. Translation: CAWNRRGTNYGYTF.

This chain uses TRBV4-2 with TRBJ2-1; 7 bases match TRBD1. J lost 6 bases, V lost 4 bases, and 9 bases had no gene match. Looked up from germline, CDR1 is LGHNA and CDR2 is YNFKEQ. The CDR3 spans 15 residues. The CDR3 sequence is CASSPRQGVGNEQFF. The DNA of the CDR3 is TGTGCCAGCAGCCCAAGACAGGGAGTGGGCAATGAGCAGTTCTTC.

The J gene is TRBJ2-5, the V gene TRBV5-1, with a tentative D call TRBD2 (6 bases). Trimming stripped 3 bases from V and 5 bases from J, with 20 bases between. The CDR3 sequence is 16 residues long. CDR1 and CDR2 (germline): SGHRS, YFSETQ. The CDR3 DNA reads TGCGCCAGCAGCTCCAAACTAGCATCGGTGGTTGAGACCCAGTACTTC. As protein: CASSSKLASVVETQYF.

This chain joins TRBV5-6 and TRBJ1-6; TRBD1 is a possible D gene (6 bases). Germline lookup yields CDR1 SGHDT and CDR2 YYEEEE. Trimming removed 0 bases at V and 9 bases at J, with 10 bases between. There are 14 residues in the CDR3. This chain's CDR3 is CASSLGTVGSPLHF. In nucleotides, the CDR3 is TGTGCCAGCAGCTTGGGGACAGTGGGTTCACCCCTCCACTTT.

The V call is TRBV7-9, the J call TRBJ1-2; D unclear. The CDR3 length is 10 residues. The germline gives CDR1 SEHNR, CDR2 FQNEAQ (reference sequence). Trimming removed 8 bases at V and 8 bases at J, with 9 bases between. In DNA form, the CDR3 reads TGTGCCAGCTCCGGGAAGGGCTACACCTTC. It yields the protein CASSGKGYTF.

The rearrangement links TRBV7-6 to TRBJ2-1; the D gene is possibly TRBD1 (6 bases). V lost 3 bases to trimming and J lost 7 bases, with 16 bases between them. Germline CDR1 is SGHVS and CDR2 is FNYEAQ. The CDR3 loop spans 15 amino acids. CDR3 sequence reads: CASSFPGTGKNEQFF. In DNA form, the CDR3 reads TGTGCCAGCAGCTTCCCAGGAACAGGGAAGAATGAGCAGTTCTTC.

CDR3 sequence reads: CASSPGLAGGSSSYNEQFF. The CDR3 DNA reads as TGTGCCAGCTCACCCGGACTAGCGGGGGGGTCTAGTTCCTACAATGAGCAGTTCTTC. The chain carries TRBV18 and TRBJ2-1; 15 nucleotides match TRBD2. Trimming took 3 bases from V and 1 from J; bases not matched to a gene: 7. The CDR3 runs 19 residues. Germline values: CDR1 KGHSH, CDR2 LQKENI. The variable domain in full, with the rest retrieved from reference TRBV18 and TRBJ2-1, is NAGVMQNPRHLVRRRGQEARLRCSPMKGHSHVYWYRQLPEEGLKFMVYLQKENIIDESGMPKERFSAEFPKEGPSILRIQQVVRGDSAAYFCASSPGLAGGSSSYNEQFFGPGTRLTVL.

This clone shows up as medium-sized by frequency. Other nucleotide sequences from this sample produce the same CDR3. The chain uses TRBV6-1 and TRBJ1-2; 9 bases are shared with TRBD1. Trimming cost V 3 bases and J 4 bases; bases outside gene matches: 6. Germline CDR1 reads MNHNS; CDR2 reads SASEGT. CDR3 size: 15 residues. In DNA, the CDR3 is TGTGCCAGCAGTGAGGGACAGGGAGGCTCCTATGGCTACACCTTC. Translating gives CASSEGQGGSYGYTF.

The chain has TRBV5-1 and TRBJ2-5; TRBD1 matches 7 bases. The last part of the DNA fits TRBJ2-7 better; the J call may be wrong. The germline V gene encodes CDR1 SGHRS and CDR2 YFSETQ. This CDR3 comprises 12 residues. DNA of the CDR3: TGCGCCAGCACAAGACAGGGCGACGAGCAGTACTTC. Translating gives CASTRQGDEQYF.

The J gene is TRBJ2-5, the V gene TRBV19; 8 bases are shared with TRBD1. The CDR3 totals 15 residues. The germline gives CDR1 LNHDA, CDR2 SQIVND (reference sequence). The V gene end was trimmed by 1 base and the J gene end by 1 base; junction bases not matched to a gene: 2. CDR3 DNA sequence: TGTGCCAGTAGTATAGGTGGACAGGGCCAAGAGACCCAGTACTTC. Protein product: CASSIGGQGQETQYF.

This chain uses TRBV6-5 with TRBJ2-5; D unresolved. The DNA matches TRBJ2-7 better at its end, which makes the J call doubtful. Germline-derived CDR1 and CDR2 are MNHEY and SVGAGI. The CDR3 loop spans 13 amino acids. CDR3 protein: CASSYSGENEQYF. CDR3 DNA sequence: TGTGCCAGCAGTTACTCTGGTGAGAACGAGCAGTACTTC.

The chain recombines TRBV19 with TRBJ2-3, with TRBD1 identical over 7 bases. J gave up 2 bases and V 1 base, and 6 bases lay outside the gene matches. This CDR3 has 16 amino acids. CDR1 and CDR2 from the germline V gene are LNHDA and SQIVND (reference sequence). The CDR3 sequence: CASSIVTGTDTDTQYF. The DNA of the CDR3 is TGTGCCAGTAGTATAGTCACCGGGACAGACACAGATACGCAGTATTTT.

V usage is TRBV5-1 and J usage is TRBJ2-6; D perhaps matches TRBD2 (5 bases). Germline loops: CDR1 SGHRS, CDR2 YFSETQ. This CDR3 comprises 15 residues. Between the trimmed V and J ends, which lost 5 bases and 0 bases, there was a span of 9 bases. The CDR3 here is CASSPGNSGANVLTF. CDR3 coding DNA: TGCGCCAGCAGTCCCGGGAACTCTGGGGCCAACGTCCTGACTTTC.

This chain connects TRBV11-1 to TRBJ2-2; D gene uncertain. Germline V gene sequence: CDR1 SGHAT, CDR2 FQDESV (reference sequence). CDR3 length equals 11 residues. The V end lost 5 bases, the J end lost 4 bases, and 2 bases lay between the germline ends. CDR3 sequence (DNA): TGTGCCAGCAGCCTCACCGGGGAGCTGTTTTTT. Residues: CASSLTGELFF.

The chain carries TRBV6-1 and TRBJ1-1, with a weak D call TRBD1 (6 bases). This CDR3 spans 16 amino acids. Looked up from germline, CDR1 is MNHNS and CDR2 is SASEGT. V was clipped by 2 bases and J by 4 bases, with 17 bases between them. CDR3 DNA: TGTGCCAGCAGTGAATCTTTGGCCGAAGGGGGCACTGAAGCTTTCTTT. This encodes CASSESLAEGGTEAFF.

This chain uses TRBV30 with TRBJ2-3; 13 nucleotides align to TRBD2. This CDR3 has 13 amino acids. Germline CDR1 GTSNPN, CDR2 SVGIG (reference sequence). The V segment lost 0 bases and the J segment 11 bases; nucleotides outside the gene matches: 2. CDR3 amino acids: CAWSVGLAGEQYF. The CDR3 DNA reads TGTGCCTGGAGTGTAGGACTAGCGGGGGAGCAGTATTTT.

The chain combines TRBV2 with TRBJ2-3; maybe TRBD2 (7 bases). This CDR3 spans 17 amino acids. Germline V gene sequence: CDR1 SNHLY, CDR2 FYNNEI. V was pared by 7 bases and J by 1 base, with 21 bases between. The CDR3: CASIPGEGGLGTDTQYF. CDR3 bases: TGTGCCAGCATCCCCGGGGAGGGGGGGTTGGGCACAGATACGCAGTATTTT.

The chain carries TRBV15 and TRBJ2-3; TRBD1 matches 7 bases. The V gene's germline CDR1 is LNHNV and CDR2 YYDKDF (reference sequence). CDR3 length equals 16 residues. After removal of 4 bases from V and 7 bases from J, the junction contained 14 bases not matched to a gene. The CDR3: CATSTPPGTAYNTQYF. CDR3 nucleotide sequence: TGTGCCACCAGCACCCCCCCCGGGACAGCATACAATACGCAGTATTTT. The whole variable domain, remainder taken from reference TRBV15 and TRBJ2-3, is DAMVIQNPRYQVTQFGKPVTLSCSQTLNHNVMYWYQQKSSQAPKLLFHYYDKDFNNEADTPDNFQSRRPNTSFCFLDIRSPGLGDTAMYLCATSTPPGTAYNTQYFGPGTRLTVL.

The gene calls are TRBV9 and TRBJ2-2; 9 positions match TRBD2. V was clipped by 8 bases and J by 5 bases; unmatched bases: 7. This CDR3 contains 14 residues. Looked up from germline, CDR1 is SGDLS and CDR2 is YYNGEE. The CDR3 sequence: CASTRSGGTGELFF. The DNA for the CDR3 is TGTGCCAGTACCCGTAGCGGGGGTACCGGGGAGCTGTTTTTT.

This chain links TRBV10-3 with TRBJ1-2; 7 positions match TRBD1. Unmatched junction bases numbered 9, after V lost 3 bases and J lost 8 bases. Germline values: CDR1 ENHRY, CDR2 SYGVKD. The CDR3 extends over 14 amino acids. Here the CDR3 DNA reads TGTGCCATCAGTGACGTAGGCAGGGGGTACGGCTACACCTTC. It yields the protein CAISDVGRGYGYTF.

This CDR3 is CASSQRDSSTNEKLFF. CDR3 nucleotides: TGTGCCAGCAGCCAGCGAGACAGCTCAACTAATGAAAAACTGTTTTTT. The chain employs TRBV9 and TRBJ1-4; maybe TRBD1 (5 bases). There are 16 residues in the CDR3. CDR1 is SGDLS, CDR2 YYNGEE, per germline. V lost 4 bases and J lost 0, with 13 bases in between.